This T cell receptor beta chain was found in a study of CD8+CD57+ T cells in acquired aplastic anemia (dated by TCRdb to 2017 to 2018). The study in broad terms: DNA extracted from sorted CD4+ and CD8+ cells had a mean of about 3.3 ug, with a range of roughly 0.17 to 30 ug. CD8+CD57+ expansion was defined as frequency above the mean frequency observed in healthy subjects. The study at large found these results: Patients and healthy controls showed no significant difference in CD8+ Simpson's diversity (P=0.060). Roughly 29 CD8+ CDR3 sequences were found in both patients and controls but appeared to be highly expressed in patients and within the immunodominant clones of the patients.

Expansion of CD8+CD57+ cells had been shown by flow cytometry in the patients chosen for sequencing. Severe acquired aplastic anemia was diagnosed in all patients according to International Study of Aplastic Anemia and Agranulocytosis and Camitta criteria. At the time blood was sampled, none of the patients had received any therapy. TCR repertoires of sorted CD4+ and CD8+ blood T cells from severe aplastic anemia patients and healthy subjects were deep-sequenced in the study. Patients were enrolled in the USA under clinicaltrials.gov protocols 00001620, 01623167, 00001397, 00071045, 00081523 and 00961064. Ficoll-Paque density gradient centrifugation was used to isolate peripheral blood mononuclear cells. Before DNA extraction, CD4+ and CD8+ T cells were sorted with FACS or magnetic beads. CDR1 KGHDR and CDR2 SFDVKD are derived from the germline V gene. V is shortened by 1 base, J by 4 bases, and the region joining them spans 14 bases. There are 16 amino acids in the CDR3, from cysteine to phenylalanine inclusive. Just the 48-base CDR3 DNA is kept, in frame starting at base 1.

A word on this clonotype: The target of this receptor is not known. No quality values exist for individual bases; no much larger clone is one base distant.

Profiling of TCR beta VDJ combinations and CDR3 sequences used genomic DNA as the template. TCR repertoire sequencing was run on an Illumina HiSeq 2000. Per the source publication's procedure: Repertoire assessment relied on Simpson's diversity index, CDR3 size and DJ length profiles, and TRBV/TRBJ rearrangement plots. The most abundant DNA sequence in the deep sequencing data was taken as the immunodominant clone. CDR3 amino acid sequences were screened for sharing across subjects and were compared with published repertoires and the VDJdb database. In-frame beta chains were kept once TCRdb had trimmed the public reads at Q25 with fastp and called clones with MiXCR. Merged by CDR3 protein, the rows form single entries marked with the most common genes and DNA. The V and J calls were determined by TCRdb, not by the authors. The sample table records 110,000 or so distinct CDR3 sequences; about 60% of these occur just once. The ten largest clones add up to around 29% of the sample.

The sample taken for sequencing was sorted CD4+, CD8+, or CD8+CD57+ T cells (not recorded which) from PBMCs. This receptor was taken from a human donor with aplastic anemia. The sequence links TRBV24-1 to TRBJ2-3; TRBD1 could be the D gene, as 6 bases match. The DNA sequence is as follows: TGTGCCACCAGTGATTTCGGCAGGGGAAAATCAGATACGCAGTATTTT. It codes for CATSDFGRGKSDTQYF.